Following are 9 T cell receptor beta chains from one sample sequenced in a study of Ad26.COV2.S vaccination and SARS-CoV-2 variants. The treatment denotes: around 19 received Ad26.COV2.S at low or high dose, single or two shots; roughly five received placebo; per-sample allocation not given. Vaccine and placebo recipients were sampled on day 63 after the first injection. Profiled with immunoSEQ multiplex PCR; TCRdb holds only in-frame clones, not every one. The profile shows 400,000 or so clones, approximately 90% of them singletons. Sequences were derived from peripheral blood, sampled in a trial of Ad26.COV2.S vaccine versus placebo. The origin of the receptors is a person between 18 and 65 years old who received the Ad26.COV2.S COVID-19 vaccine or a placebo.

This chain links TRBV11-2 with TRBJ2-7; D is tentatively TRBD1 or TRBD2 (6 bases each). CDR3 size: 15 residues. V lost 5 bases to trimming and J lost 2 bases, with 16 bases between them. CDR1 and CDR2 (germline): SGHAT, FQNNGV. The CDR3: CASSLLGGGAYEQYF. The CDR3 bases are TGTGCCAGCAGCCTCCTTGGAGGGGGAGCCTACGAGCAGTACTTC.

CDR3 amino acids: CASSQAGTGMYGYTF. The DNA for the CDR3 is TGTGCCAGCAGCCAAGCCGGGACAGGGATGTATGGCTACACCTTC. The V gene is TRBV3-1 (or the pseudogene TRBV3-2), the J gene TRBJ1-2, with 9 positions matching TRBD1. Germline V gene data show CDR1 as LGHDT and CDR2 as YNNKEL (reference sequence). Trimming at V came to 1 base and at J to 5 bases, leaving 5 bases not matched to a gene. This CDR3 has 15 residues.

The genes are TRBV11-3 and TRBJ1-1; D perhaps matches TRBD1 (5 bases). Germline values: CDR1 SGHNT, CDR2 YENEEA. The CDR3 contains 15 residues. V was trimmed by 5 bases and J by 4 bases, leaving 17 bases between them. The CDR3 nucleotides are TGTGCCAGCAGCCGAGGGGAGTTTTCGGGCACTGAAGCTTTCTTT. Amino acid sequence: CASSRGEFSGTEAFF.

The chain couples TRBV7-9 to TRBJ1-3; the D is unclear. Per the germline V gene, CDR1 is SEHNR and CDR2 is FQNEAQ (reference sequence). The CDR3 runs to 13 residues. Trimming removed 3 bases from V and 9 bases from J, with 12 bases in between. This chain's CDR3 is CASSLVADGTIYF. The CDR3 nucleotides read TGTGCCAGCAGCTTGGTAGCCGACGGCACCATATATTTT.

This clone was counted only a few times. The V and J genes are TRBV7-2 and TRBJ2-2; 13 nucleotides line up with TRBD2. The V gene's germline CDR1 is SGHTA and CDR2 FQGNSA. This CDR3 comprises 15 residues. The ends lost 5 bases at V and 3 bases at J; junction bases unmatched: 0. DNA of the CDR3: TGTGCCAGCAGCGGACTAGCGGGGGACACCGGGGAGCTGTTTTTT. This translates into CASSGLAGDTGELFF. Full variable domain (outside the CDR3, taken from reference TRBV7-2 and TRBJ2-2): GAGVSQSPSNKVTEKGKDVELRCDPISGHTALYWYRQSLGQGLEFLIYFQGNSAPDKSGLPSDRFSAERTGGSVSTLTIQRTQQEDSAVYLCASSGLAGDTGELFFGEGSRLTVL.

The CDR3: CASSYSARGHGYTF. The CDR3 nucleotides read TGTGCCAGCAGTTACTCAGCCAGGGGACATGGCTACACCTTC. The rearrangement joins TRBV6-5 to TRBJ1-2, with D perhaps matching TRBD1 (6 bases). The ends were cut back, 0 bases at V and 6 bases at J, with 11 bases in the middle. Germline V gene sequence: CDR1 MNHEY, CDR2 SVGAGI. The CDR3 spans 14 residues.

V usage is TRBV11-3 and J usage is TRBJ2-1; 7 nucleotides match TRBD2. V shed 3 bases, J shed 6 bases, and the junction held 5 bases outside the gene matches. Germline V CDR1 and CDR2: SGHNT, YENEEA. The CDR3 sequence is 14 residues long. The CDR3 spells CASSLGREPNEQFF. CDR3 DNA: TGTGCCAGCAGCTTGGGGCGGGAGCCCAATGAGCAGTTCTTC.

The CDR3 region has the DNA TGTGCCAGCGGGGGCCCAGGGTACACTGAAGCTTTCTTT. This codes for CASGGPGYTEAFF. This sequence joins TRBV5-5 and TRBJ1-1, with D maybe TRBD1 (6 bases). Germline assignment: CDR1 SGHKS and CDR2 YYEKEE (reference sequence). The V gene lost 7 bases and the J gene lost 3 bases, with 13 bases spanning the gap. The CDR3 has 13 residues.

This sequence joins TRBV2 and TRBJ1-1; D not certain. The CDR3 loop spans 11 amino acids. Germline V CDR1 and CDR2: SNHLY, FYNNEI. Trimming removed 10 bases at V and 6 bases at J, with 12 bases between. The chain's CDR3 is CAIQRIAEAFF. The CDR3 DNA reads as TGTGCCATTCAGCGGATTGCTGAAGCTTTCTTT.